These T cell receptor beta chains were read from a single sample in a study of PD-L1 blockade in urothelial cancer. Only in-frame clones appear in the TCRdb table, and some are missing; sequencing was by immunoSEQ multiplex PCR. The sample holds some 60,000 clones, 86% seen once. Sequences were derived from PBMCs, sampled around atezolizumab (anti-PD-L1) treatment. The receptors come from a man aged 45-65 years with urothelial cancer. CDR3s include the opening cysteine and the closing phenylalanine or tryptophan. D genes are given only for firm matches. Part of the rows lack a size; the others show once, few, many or a class for expanded clones.

d_call j_call v_call clone_size cdr3_nt cdr3_aa
- TRBJ1-6 TRBV6-1 - TGTGCCAGCAGTGACAGGGTCCCCTCCTATAATTCACCCCTCCACTTT CASSDRVPSYNSPLHF
- TRBJ1-2 TRBV2 - TGTGCCAGCAGTGATCGGGAGGACTATGGCTACACCTTC CASSDREDYGYTF
- TRBJ1-2 TRBV19 - TGTGCCAGTAGACCCCAGGCCAGGGGCTATGGCTACACCTTC CASRPQARGYGYTF
TRBD2 TRBJ2-5 TRBV6-1 - TGTGCCAGCAGTGAATCTTGGGGGGGAGGACAAGAGACCCAGTACTTC CASSESWGGGQETQYF
TRBD2 TRBJ2-1 TRBV2 - TGTGCCAGCAGTGATTCGACTAGCGGAGGAAATGAGCAGTTCTTC CASSDSTSGGNEQFF
TRBD1 TRBJ1-1 TRBV30 - TGTGCCTGGACCCGACAGGGTTATAACACTGAAGCTTTCTTT CAWTRQGYNTEAFF
TRBD2 TRBJ2-7 TRBV5-6 - TGTGCCAGCAGCGCGGGGGGGACCGTGACCTACGAGCAGTACTTC CASSAGGTVTYEQYF
- TRBJ2-7 TRBV19 - TGTGCCAGCAGTTTTTCTCAACAGGGACGGCGAAGGTACGAGCAGTACTTC CASSFSQQGRRRYEQYF
- TRBJ1-6 TRBV6-5 - TGTGCCAGCACCACGGGGGGCGCAGTCCCATCACCCCTCCACTTT CASTTGGAVPSPLHF
- TRBJ1-1 TRBV7-6 - TGTGCCAGCAGCTTAAGCCACCTAGCGACTGAAGCTTTCTTT CASSLSHLATEAFF
TRBD1 TRBJ2-2 TRBV10-1 - TGCGCCAGCAGTGCCCTAGGACAGGGGATCACCGGGGAGCTGTTTTTT CASSALGQGITGELFF
- TRBJ1-2 TRBV28 - TGTGCCAGCAGTTTAGTTGGACAGCTTAATGGCTACACCTTC CASSLVGQLNGYTF
TRBD2 TRBJ2-1 TRBV9 - TGTGCCAGCAGCGTTAGTAGCGGGAGTATGAATGAGCAGTTCTTC CASSVSSGSMNEQFF
- TRBJ1-2 TRBV5-5 - TGTGCCAGCAGCCCGAACCCGACAGGCAACTATGGCTACACCTTC CASSPNPTGNYGYTF
- TRBJ1-5 TRBV6-5 - TGTGCCAGCAGCCGCAGGGGTCAGCCCCAGCATTTT CASSRRGQPQHF
- TRBJ2-7 TRBV10-3 - TGTGCCATCAGGAGGGACTTATACTCCTACGAGCAGTACTTC CAIRRDLYSYEQYF
TRBD2 TRBJ2-2 TRBV6-6 once TGTGCCACCCGGGCTAGCGGATACACCGGGGAGCTGTTTTTT CATRASGYTGELFF
TRBD1 TRBJ1-4 TRBV13 - TGTGCCAGCAGCTTAGGCCGGGCAGGGGGCGATGAAAAACTGTTTTTT CASSLGRAGGDEKLFF
- TRBJ1-3 TRBV18 - TGTGCCAGCTCACCAAATATGGACAGTAGCTCTGGAAACACCATATATTTT CASSPNMDSSSGNTIYF
TRBD1 TRBJ2-3 TRBV6-6 - TGTGCCAGCAGTTACCCGGACAGGGCAGATACGCAGTATTTT CASSYPDRADTQYF
- TRBJ1-5 TRBV28 few TGTGCCAGCAGTTCCCCCACGGGTCACAATCAGCCCCAGCATTTT CASSSPTGHNQPQHF
TRBD2 TRBJ2-5 TRBV7-9 - TGTGCCAGCAGCTTAGTGGGAGGGGTGGCAGAGACCCAGTACTTC CASSLVGGVAETQYF
- TRBJ1-2 TRBV5-5 - TGTGCCAGCAGCTTGGCGGGGGGACTCGACTATGGCTACACCTTC CASSLAGGLDYGYTF
TRBD2 TRBJ2-7 TRBV7-9 - TGTGCCAGCAGCCCAGGACTAGCGGGCTTGTCTGCCGGCCACGAGCAGTACTTC CASSPGLAGLSAGHEQYF
TRBD1 TRBJ2-1 TRBV7-9 - TGTGCCAGCAGCTGGGACAGGGGGAGCTACAATGAGCAGTTCTTC CASSWDRGSYNEQFF
TRBD1 TRBJ1-5 TRBV28 - TGTGCCAGCAGCGAGGGGGCTCAGCCCCAGCATTTT CASSEGAQPQHF
- TRBJ2-7 TRBV28 - TGTGCCAGCAGTGTAGCGTCCCACGAGCAGTACTTC CASSVASHEQYF
- TRBJ1-1 TRBV5-1 - TGCGCCAGCAGCTTGGGCAGGGTGGGAACTGAAGCTTTCTTT CASSLGRVGTEAFF
TRBD2 TRBJ2-1 TRBV7-9 - TGTGCCAGCAGCTTAGGCGGGGGGTCCTACAATGAGCAGTTCTTC CASSLGGGSYNEQFF
TRBD1 TRBJ2-2 TRBV7-9 once TGTGCCAGCAGCTTGACGACAGGGACGGAACACGGGGAGCTGTTTTTT CASSLTTGTEHGELFF
- TRBJ2-7 TRBV21-1 - TGTGCCAGCAGCATTGGCGGGACTAGCGGCTACGAGCAGTACTTC CASSIGGTSGYEQYF
TRBD1 TRBJ1-4 TRBV2 - TGTGCCAGCAGTGAAGCAGGGGGCTTGGGTAATGAAAAACTGTTTTTT CASSEAGGLGNEKLFF
- TRBJ1-2 TRBV7-9 - TGTGCCAGCAGCGGCGCAGGCGAGGGCTACACCTTC CASSGAGEGYTF
- TRBJ1-1 TRBV5-1 - TGCGCCAGCAGCCCAGGACAGTGGGAGGGTATGAACACTGAAGCTTTCTTT CASSPGQWEGMNTEAFF
TRBD2 TRBJ2-7 TRBV6-1 - TGTGCCAGCACGCATAGCGGGAGGAACTACGAGCAGTACTTC CASTHSGRNYEQYF
- TRBJ1-1 TRBV7-9 - TGTGCCAGCAGCACCCAGGGAAGCCGCACTGAAGCTTTCTTT CASSTQGSRTEAFF
- TRBJ2-7 TRBV29-1 - TGCAGCGTCGTAACTAGCTTCGTCGGGAACGAGCAGTACTTC CSVVTSFVGNEQYF
- TRBJ2-5 TRBV6-8 - TGTGCCAGCAGCGCCGGGAGCTCGGAGACCCAGTACTTC CASSAGSSETQYF
TRBD1 TRBJ1-2 TRBV30 - TGTGCCTGGAAAAAAAGGGCAGGGGGTTACTATGGCTACACCTTC CAWKKRAGGYYGYTF
- TRBJ2-5 TRBV25-1 - TGTGCCAGCAGTGAATTGAGGGTAGAGACCCAGTACTTC CASSELRVETQYF
- TRBJ2-6 TRBV28 - TGTGCCAGCAGTTTCAGGGGCCTTGGGGCCAACGTCCTGACTTTC CASSFRGLGANVLTF
- TRBJ1-2 TRBV6-1 - TGTGCCAGCAGTGTAGCCAGGCGCGTTAACTATGGCTACACCTTC CASSVARRVNYGYTF
TRBD2 TRBJ2-1 TRBV9 - TGTGCCAGCAGCGGGACTAGCGGGAAATACAATGAGCAGTTCTTC CASSGTSGKYNEQFF
- TRBJ2-7 TRBV5-6 - TGTGCCAGCAGCTTGTTGAGCGGAGGGTCCTACGAGCAGTACTTC CASSLLSGGSYEQYF
- TRBJ1-6 TRBV6-5 - TGTGCCAGCAGTTACGGGACTCTGAGTAATTCACCCCTCCACTTT CASSYGTLSNSPLHF
TRBD2 TRBJ2-2 TRBV5-1 - TGCGCCAGCAGCTTGTTAGTAGCGGGTGGAACCGGGGAGCTGTTTTTT CASSLLVAGGTGELFF
- TRBJ2-7 TRBV29-1 - TGCAGCGTTGAGGAATTCGGGGGAGAGCAGTACTTC CSVEEFGGEQYF
- TRBJ2-6 TRBV5-1 - TGCGCCAGCAGCCCAGGGACATACTCTGGGGCCAACGTCCTGACTTTC CASSPGTYSGANVLTF
- TRBJ1-3 TRBV7-9 - TGTGCCAGCAGCCCTGCGGGAATCTCAGGAAACACCATATATTTT CASSPAGISGNTIYF
- TRBJ1-5 TRBV28 - TGTGCCAGCGGAATCGGAGGGAGCAATCAGCCCCAGCATTTT CASGIGGSNQPQHF
- TRBJ1-1 TRBV2 few TGTGCCAGCACCAGTGAATTCACTGAAGCTTTCTTT CASTSEFTEAFF
TRBD1 TRBJ1-5 TRBV2 - TGTGCCAGCAGTGAATTAGGGGGCGCGAGCAATCAGCCCCAGCATTTT CASSELGGASNQPQHF
- TRBJ2-6 TRBV9 - TGTGCCAGCAGCGCCTTCTCTGGGGCCAACGTCCTGACTTTC CASSAFSGANVLTF
TRBD1 TRBJ1-2 TRBV9 once TGTGCCAGCAGCGTCTCAGGGGGAGATGGCTACACCTTC CASSVSGGDGYTF
- TRBJ2-2 TRBV15 - TGTGCCACCAGCAGAGAACAATTAGGGGCCGGGGAGCTGTTTTTT CATSREQLGAGELFF
TRBD2 TRBJ2-1 TRBV15 - TGTGCCACCAGCAGAGATCGAGGTAGCGGGAGAAGGAATGAGCAGTTCTTC CATSRDRGSGRRNEQFF
TRBD1 TRBJ2-5 TRBV18 - TGTGCCAGCTCACCGGCAGGGGGCGTGAGAGAGACCCAGTACTTC CASSPAGGVRETQYF
- TRBJ1-1 TRBV7-3 - TGTGCCAGCAGCCGACTCCAGGGGAGTGAAGCTTTCTTT CASSRLQGSEAFF